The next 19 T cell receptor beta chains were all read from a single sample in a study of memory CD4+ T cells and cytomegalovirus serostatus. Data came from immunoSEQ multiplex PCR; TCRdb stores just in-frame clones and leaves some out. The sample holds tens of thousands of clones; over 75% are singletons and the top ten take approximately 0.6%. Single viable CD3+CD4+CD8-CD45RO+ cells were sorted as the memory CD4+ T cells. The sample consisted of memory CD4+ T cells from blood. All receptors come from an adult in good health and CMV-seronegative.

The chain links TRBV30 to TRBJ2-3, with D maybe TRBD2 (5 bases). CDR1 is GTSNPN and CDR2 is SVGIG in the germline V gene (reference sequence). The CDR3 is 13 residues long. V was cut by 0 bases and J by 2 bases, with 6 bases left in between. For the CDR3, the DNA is TGTGCCTGGAGTGTACTAGTCACAGATACGCAGTATTTT. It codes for CAWSVLVTDTQYF.

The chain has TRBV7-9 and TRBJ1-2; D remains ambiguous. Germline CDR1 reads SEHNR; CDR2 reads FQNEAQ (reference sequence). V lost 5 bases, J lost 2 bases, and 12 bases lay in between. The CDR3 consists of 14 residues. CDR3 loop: CASSLESENYGYTF. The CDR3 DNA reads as TGTGCCAGCAGCCTCGAATCTGAGAACTATGGCTACACCTTC.

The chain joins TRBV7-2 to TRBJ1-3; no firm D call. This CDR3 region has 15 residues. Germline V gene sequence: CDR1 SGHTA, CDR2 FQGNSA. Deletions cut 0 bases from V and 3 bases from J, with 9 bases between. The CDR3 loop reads CASSLAVGFGNTIYF. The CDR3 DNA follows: TGTGCCAGCAGCTTAGCGGTGGGCTTTGGAAACACCATATATTTT.

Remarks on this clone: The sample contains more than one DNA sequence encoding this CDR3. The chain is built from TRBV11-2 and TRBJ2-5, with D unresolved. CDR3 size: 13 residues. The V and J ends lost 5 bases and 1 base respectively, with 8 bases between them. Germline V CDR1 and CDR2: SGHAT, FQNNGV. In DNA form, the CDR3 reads TGTGCCAGCAGCCTCGGCACCCAAGAGACCCAGTACTTC. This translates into CASSLGTQETQYF. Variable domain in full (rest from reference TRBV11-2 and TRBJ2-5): EAGVAQSPRYKIIEKRQSVAFWCNPISGHATLYWYQQILGQGPKLLIQFQNNGVVDDSQLPKDRFSAERLKGVDSTLKIQPAKLEDSAVYLCASSLGTQETQYFGPGTRLLVL.

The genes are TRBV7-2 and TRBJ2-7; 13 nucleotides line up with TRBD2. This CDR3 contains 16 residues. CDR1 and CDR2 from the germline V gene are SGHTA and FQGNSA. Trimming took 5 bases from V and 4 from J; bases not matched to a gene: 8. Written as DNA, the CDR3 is TGTGCCAGCAGCCCCTCCGGGACTAGCGGGATGTACGAGCAGTACTTC. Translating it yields CASSPSGTSGMYEQYF.

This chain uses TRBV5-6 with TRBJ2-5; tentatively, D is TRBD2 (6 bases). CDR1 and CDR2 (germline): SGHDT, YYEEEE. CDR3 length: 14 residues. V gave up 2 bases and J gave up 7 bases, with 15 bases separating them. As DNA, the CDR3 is TGTGCCAGCAGCTTAGGACTGCGGGGTGGGACCCAGTACTTC. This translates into CASSLGLRGGTQYF.

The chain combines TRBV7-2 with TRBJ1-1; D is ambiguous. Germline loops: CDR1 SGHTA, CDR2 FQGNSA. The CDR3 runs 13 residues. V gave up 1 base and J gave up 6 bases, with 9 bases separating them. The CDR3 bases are TGTGCCAGCAGCTTAGACAGTTGGTCTGAAGCTTTCTTT. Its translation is CASSLDSWSEAFF.

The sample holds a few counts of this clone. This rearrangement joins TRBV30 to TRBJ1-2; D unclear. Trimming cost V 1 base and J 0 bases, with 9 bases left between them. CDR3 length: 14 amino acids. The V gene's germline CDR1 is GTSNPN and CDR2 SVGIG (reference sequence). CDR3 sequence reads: CAWSERPPNYGYTF. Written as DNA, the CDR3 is TGTGCCTGGAGTGAGAGACCCCCTAACTATGGCTACACCTTC.

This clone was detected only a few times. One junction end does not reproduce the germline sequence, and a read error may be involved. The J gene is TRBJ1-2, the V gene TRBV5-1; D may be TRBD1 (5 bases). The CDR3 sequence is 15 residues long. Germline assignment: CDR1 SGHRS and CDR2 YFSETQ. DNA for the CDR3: TGCGCCAGCAGCTTGGTATCAGGGTCGATGCGATCAGACCTCTTC. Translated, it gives CASSLVSGSMRSDLF. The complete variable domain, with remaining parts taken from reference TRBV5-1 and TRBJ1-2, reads KAGVTQTPRYLIKTRGQQVTLSCSPISGHRSVSWYQQTPGQGLQFLFEYFSETQRNKGNFPGRFSGRQFSNSRSEMNVSTLELGDSALYLCASSLVSGSMRSDLFGSGTRLTVV.

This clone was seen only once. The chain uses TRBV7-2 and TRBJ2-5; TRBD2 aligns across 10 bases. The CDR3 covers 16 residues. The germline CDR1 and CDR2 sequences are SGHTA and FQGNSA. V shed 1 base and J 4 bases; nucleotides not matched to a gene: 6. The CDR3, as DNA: TGTGCCAGCAGCTTAGGGGCTAGCGGGGGAACAGAGACCCAGTACTTC. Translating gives CASSLGASGGTETQYF.

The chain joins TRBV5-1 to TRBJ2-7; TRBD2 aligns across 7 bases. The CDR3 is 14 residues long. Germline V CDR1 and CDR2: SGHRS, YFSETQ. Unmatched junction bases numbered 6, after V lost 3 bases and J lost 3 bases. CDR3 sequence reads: CASSSGGGSYEQYF. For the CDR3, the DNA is TGCGCCAGCAGCTCGGGAGGAGGGAGCTACGAGCAGTACTTC.

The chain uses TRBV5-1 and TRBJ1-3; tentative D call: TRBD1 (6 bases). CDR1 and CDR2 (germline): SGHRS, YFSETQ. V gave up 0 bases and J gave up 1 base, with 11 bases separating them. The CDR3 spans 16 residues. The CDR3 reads CASSLAGGASGNTIYF. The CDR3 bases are TGCGCCAGCAGCTTGGCGGGGGGCGCGTCTGGAAACACCATATATTTT. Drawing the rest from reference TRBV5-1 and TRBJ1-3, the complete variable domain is KAGVTQTPRYLIKTRGQQVTLSCSPISGHRSVSWYQQTPGQGLQFLFEYFSETQRNKGNFPGRFSGRQFSNSRSEMNVSTLELGDSALYLCASSLAGGASGNTIYFGEGSWLTVV.

Here the CDR3 reads CASAVRGPQETQYF. The CDR3 DNA is TGTGCCAGCGCCGTCAGGGGGCCGCAAGAGACCCAGTACTTC. V and J are TRBV21-1 and TRBJ2-5; the table calls TRBD1, which could not be checked here. TRBV21-1 corresponds to a pseudogene. CDR3 length: 14 residues.

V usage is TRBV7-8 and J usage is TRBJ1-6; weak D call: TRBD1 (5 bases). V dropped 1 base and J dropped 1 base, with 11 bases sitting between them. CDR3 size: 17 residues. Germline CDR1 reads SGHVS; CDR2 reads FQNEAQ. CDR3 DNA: TGTGCCAGCAGCTTAGTTGGGGGACTTTCCTATAATTCACCCCTCCACTTT. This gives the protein CASSLVGGLSYNSPLHF. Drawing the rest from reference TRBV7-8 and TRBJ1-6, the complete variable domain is GAGVSQSPRYKVAKRGQDVALRCDPISGHVSLFWYQQALGQGPEFLTYFQNEAQLDKSGLPSDRFFAERPEGSVSTLKIQRTQQEDSAVYLCASSLVGGLSYNSPLHFGNGTRLTVT.

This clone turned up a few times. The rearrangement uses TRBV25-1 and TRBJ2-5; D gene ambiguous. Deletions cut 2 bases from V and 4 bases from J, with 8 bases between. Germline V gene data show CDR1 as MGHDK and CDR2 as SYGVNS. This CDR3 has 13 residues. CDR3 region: CASSEPSRETQYF. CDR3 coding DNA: TGTGCCAGCAGTGAACCCTCACGAGAGACCCAGTACTTC.

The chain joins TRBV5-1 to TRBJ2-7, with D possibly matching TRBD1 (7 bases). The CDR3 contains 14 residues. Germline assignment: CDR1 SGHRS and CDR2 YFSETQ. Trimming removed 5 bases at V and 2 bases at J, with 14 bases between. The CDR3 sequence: CASSRQGGAYEQYF. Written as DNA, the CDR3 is TGCGCCAGCAGTCGGCAGGGGGGTGCCTACGAGCAGTACTTC. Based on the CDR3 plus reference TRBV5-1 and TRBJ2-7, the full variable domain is KAGVTQTPRYLIKTRGQQVTLSCSPISGHRSVSWYQQTPGQGLQFLFEYFSETQRNKGNFPGRFSGRQFSNSRSEMNVSTLELGDSALYLCASSRQGGAYEQYFGPGTRLTVT.

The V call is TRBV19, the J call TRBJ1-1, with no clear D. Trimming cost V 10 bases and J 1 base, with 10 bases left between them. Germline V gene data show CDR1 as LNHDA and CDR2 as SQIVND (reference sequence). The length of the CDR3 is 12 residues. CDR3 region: CATKFPNTEAFF. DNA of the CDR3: TGTGCCACTAAATTCCCGAACACTGAAGCTTTCTTT. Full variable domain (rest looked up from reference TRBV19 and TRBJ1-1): DGGITQSPKYLFRKEGQNVTLSCEQNLNHDAMYWYRQDPGQGLRLIYYSQIVNDFQKGDIAEGYSVSREKKESFPLTVTSAQKNPTAFYLCATKFPNTEAFFGQGTRLTVV.

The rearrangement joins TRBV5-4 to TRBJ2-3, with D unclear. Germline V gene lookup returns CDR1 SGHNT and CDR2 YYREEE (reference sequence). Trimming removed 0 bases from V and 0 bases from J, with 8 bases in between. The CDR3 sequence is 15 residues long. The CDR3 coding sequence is TGTGCCAGCAGCTTGGTGGGTGCAAGCACAGATACGCAGTATTTT. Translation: CASSLVGASTDTQYF.

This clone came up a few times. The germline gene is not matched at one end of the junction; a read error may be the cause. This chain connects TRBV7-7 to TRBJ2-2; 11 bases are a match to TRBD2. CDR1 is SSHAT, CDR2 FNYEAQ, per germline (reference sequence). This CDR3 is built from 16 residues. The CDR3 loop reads CASSPDTSGGGGELFF. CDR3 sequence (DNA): TGTGCTAGCAGCCCGGACACTAGCGGGGGCGGCGGGGAGCTGTTTTTT.